Shown below are 30 T cell receptor beta chains from a single sample sequenced in a study of T-cell memory formation after mild COVID-19. TCRdb recomputed calls from the 5' RACE reads with MiXCR, one row per CDR3 protein. Among about 320,000 distinct CDR3 sequences listed, around an eighth were seen once. Sequencing was done on a sample of PBMCs or a T cell subset sorted from them (not recorded which). The receptor source for this set is a man younger than 30 who had mild COVID-19 (a few samples of this study predate the infection). Cell type and time point are not known.

The sample holds a few counts of this clonotype. The DNA of the CDR3 is TGCAGTGCTAGAGATCCCCTTCGGGGAAACACAGATACGCAGTATTTT. Protein product: CSARDPLRGNTDTQYF. This rearrangement joins TRBV20-1 to TRBJ2-3, with a tentative D call TRBD2 (5 bases). The CDR3 is 16 residues long. Germline loops: CDR1 DFQATT, CDR2 SNEGSKA (reference sequence). The V gene lost 0 bases and the J gene lost 2 bases, with 15 bases spanning the gap.

V usage is TRBV19 and J usage is TRBJ1-5, with D unclear. This CDR3 spans 15 amino acids. Trimming removed 1 base at V and 9 bases at J, with 16 bases between. Germline loops: CDR1 LNHDA, CDR2 SQIVND (reference sequence). CDR3 DNA sequence: TGTGCCAGTAGTATAGCTTCGGACGGGCGTCGGCCCCAGCATTTT. The encoded protein is CASSIASDGRRPQHF.

Only a few counts were recorded for this clonotype. The chain is built from TRBV30 and TRBJ2-3; D gene uncertain. Deletions cut 1 base from V and 6 bases from J, with 11 bases between. CDR1 and CDR2 from the germline V gene are GTSNPN and SVGIG (reference sequence). CDR3 size: 13 residues. CDR3 region: CAWSEALGDTQYF. CDR3 sequence (DNA): TGTGCCTGGAGTGAGGCACTCGGGGATACGCAGTATTTT.

J is TRBJ1-4 and V is TRBV6-5; D remains unclear. V was shortened by 4 bases and J by 6 bases, with 12 bases between the two germline ends. CDR3 length: 14 residues. In germline, CDR1 is MNHEY, CDR2 SVGAGI. The CDR3 spells CASSSSGFHEKLFF. The CDR3 DNA follows: TGTGCCAGCAGTTCCTCGGGGTTTCATGAAAAACTGTTTTTT.

The chain combines TRBV6-6 with TRBJ1-4, with TRBD1 as a possible D gene (6 bases). The V end lost 0 bases, the J end lost 7 bases, and 9 bases lay between the germline ends. Germline V lookup: CDR1 MNHNY, CDR2 SVGAGI (reference sequence). There are 14 residues in the CDR3. This CDR3 reads CASSYSLGGEKLFF. The CDR3 nucleotides are TGTGCCAGCAGTTACTCTCTAGGGGGTGAAAAACTGTTTTTT.

The chain has TRBV6-5 and TRBJ1-6, with no clear D. V was clipped by 5 bases and J by 5 bases, with 13 bases between them. CDR1 and CDR2 from the germline V gene are MNHEY and SVGAGI. CDR3 size: 15 residues. CDR3 sequence (DNA): TGTGCCAGCAGTCCCTGGGTAGGCGATAATTCACCCCTCCACTTT. It codes for CASSPWVGDNSPLHF.

The V and J genes are TRBV7-9 and TRBJ1-2; perhaps TRBD1 as D (6 bases). The V gene's germline CDR1 is SEHNR and CDR2 FQNEAQ (reference sequence). V was cut by 5 bases and J by 4 bases, with 14 bases left in between. There are 14 residues in the CDR3. CDR3 amino acids: CASSPRTDSYGYTF. CDR3 coding DNA: TGTGCCAGCAGCCCCAGGACAGACAGCTATGGCTACACCTTC.

The chain uses TRBV7-2 and TRBJ2-7; no reliable D call. There are 13 residues in the CDR3. In germline, CDR1 is SGHTA, CDR2 FQGNSA. V was clipped by 3 bases and J by 2 bases, with 8 bases between them. The CDR3 reads CASSFGNTYEQYF. The CDR3 DNA reads as TGTGCCAGCAGCTTCGGAAATACCTACGAGCAGTACTTC.

This clonotype turned up a few times. This sequence joins TRBV28 and TRBJ1-1; 8 nucleotides agree with TRBD1. Per the germline V gene, CDR1 is MDHEN and CDR2 is SYDVKM. The CDR3 runs to 14 residues. V trimming: 4 bases; J trimming: 2 bases; junction bases outside the gene matches: 3. For the CDR3, the DNA is TGTGCCAGCAGTTGGACAGGGACTAACACTGAAGCTTTCTTT. Its translation: CASSWTGTNTEAFF.

This chain joins TRBV5-6 and TRBJ2-7; D might be TRBD2 (5 bases). Trimming took 5 bases from V and 1 from J, leaving 16 bases between them. Germline-derived CDR1 and CDR2 are SGHDT and YYEEEE. The CDR3 has 15 amino acids. The CDR3 loop reads CASSPGYLASYEQYF. In DNA, the CDR3 is TGTGCCAGCAGTCCTGGCTACCTAGCATCCTACGAGCAGTACTTC.

There are a few counts of this clonotype. The chain recombines TRBV5-1 with TRBJ2-2, with 10 bases that match TRBD2. Trimming cost V 0 bases and J 0 bases; bases outside gene matches: 5. In germline, CDR1 is SGHRS, CDR2 YFSETQ. The CDR3 spans 18 residues. The CDR3 bases are TGCGCCAGCAGCTTGGCCCTAGCGGGGGCCACGAACACCGGGGAGCTGTTTTTT. Its protein product is CASSLALAGATNTGELFF.

The chain carries TRBV4-1 and TRBJ1-1; D is ambiguous. The germline V gene encodes CDR1 MGHRA and CDR2 YSYEKL. The CDR3 loop spans 16 amino acids. Trimming removed 0 bases at V and 2 bases at J, with 13 bases between. The CDR3 DNA follows: TGCGCCAGCAGCCAAGATTCGGGCACGCTAAACACTGAAGCTTTCTTT. This gives the protein CASSQDSGTLNTEAFF.

This clonotype was detected a few times. The CDR3 DNA follows: TGCAGTGCTAGGCCGGAATCGGGGCACGGCTACACCTTC. It codes for CSARPESGHGYTF. This chain uses TRBV20-1 with TRBJ1-2, with D perhaps TRBD1 (5 bases). V shed 3 bases and J shed 8 bases, with 16 bases lying between them. Germline CDR1 is DFQATT and CDR2 is SNEGSKA (reference sequence). The CDR3 is 13 amino acids.

The chain is built from TRBV9 and TRBJ2-2, with D possibly being TRBD1 or TRBD2 (5 bases each). Trimming pared 0 bases from V and 4 bases from J, leaving 10 bases between. This CDR3 comprises 15 residues. From germline, CDR1 is SGDLS and CDR2 YYNGEE. CDR3 protein: CASSVDGTLTGELFF. CDR3 in DNA: TGTGCCAGCAGCGTAGACGGGACGCTCACCGGGGAGCTGTTTTTT. The variable domain in full, with the rest retrieved from reference TRBV9 and TRBJ2-2, is DSGVTQTPKHLITATGQRVTLRCSPRSGDLSVYWYQQSLDQGLQFLIQYYNGEERAKGNILERFSAQQFPDLHSELNLSSLELGDSALYFCASSVDGTLTGELFFGEGSRLTVL.

This clonotype was detected only a few times. The chain is built from TRBV6-5 and TRBJ1-2; maybe TRBD1 (5 bases). The V end was cut by 2 bases, the J end by 3 bases, with 7 bases between. The germline V gene encodes CDR1 MNHEY and CDR2 SVGAGI. The CDR3 extends over 13 amino acids. The CDR3 reads CASSYPGDYGYTF. DNA of the CDR3: TGTGCCAGCAGTTACCCGGGGGACTATGGCTACACCTTC.

The chain combines TRBV5-1 with TRBJ2-1; 7 positions match TRBD1. The V and J ends lost 7 bases and 2 bases, in that order; junction bases with no gene match: 9. The CDR3 loop spans 15 amino acids. CDR1 and CDR2 (germline): SGHRS, YFSETQ. In DNA, the CDR3 is TGCGCCAGCGCCATGGACGGGACAGCCTACAATGAGCAGTTCTTC. It codes for CASAMDGTAYNEQFF.

This clonotype was recorded a few times. This rearrangement joins TRBV20-1 to TRBJ1-5, with D possibly TRBD1 on 5 matching bases. The germline V gene has CDR1 DFQATT and CDR2 SNEGSKA (reference sequence). The V gene lost 5 bases and the J gene lost 6 bases, with 14 bases spanning the gap. The CDR3 sequence is 13 residues long. The CDR3 DNA reads TGCAGTGCTCCCCTAGGGGTTTCTCAGCCCCAGCATTTT. Residues: CSAPLGVSQPQHF.

The rearrangement links TRBV6-6 to TRBJ2-5; D is unclear. The V and J ends lost 7 bases and 1 base respectively, with 10 bases between them. The CDR3 length is 13 residues. Per germline, CDR1 MNHNY and CDR2 SVGAGI (reference sequence). The CDR3 reads CASNRLGQETQYF. The CDR3 coding sequence is TGTGCCAGCAACCGACTGGGCCAAGAGACCCAGTACTTC.

This clonotype was observed a few times. The chain carries TRBV24-1 and TRBJ2-3, with D unresolved. The germline V and J ends were trimmed by 1 base and 5 bases, with 6 bases remaining between them. The CDR3 sequence is 13 residues long. Germline V gene sequence: CDR1 KGHDR, CDR2 SFDVKD. For the CDR3, the DNA is TGTGCCACCAGTGATTTCTATATAGATACGCAGTATTTT. It is translated as CATSDFYIDTQYF.

In its sample, this clonotype was seen a few times. The V call is TRBV5-1, the J call TRBJ2-7; D is perhaps TRBD1 or TRBD2 (5 bases each). V lost 4 bases and J lost 2, with 13 bases in between. This CDR3 has 14 residues. In germline, CDR1 is SGHRS, CDR2 YFSETQ. CDR3 in DNA: TGCGCCAGCAGCCCCGGGACGAGTCCCTACGAGCAGTACTTC. Translating gives CASSPGTSPYEQYF.

The sample holds a few counts of this clonotype. The chain recombines TRBV5-1 with TRBJ1-1, with 7 bases identical to TRBD1. V was pared by 2 bases and J by 8 bases, with 9 bases of the junction left unmatched. The CDR3 runs to 14 residues. Germline CDR1 SGHRS, CDR2 YFSETQ. CDR3 loop: CASSLEKGQDEAFF. As DNA, the CDR3 is TGCGCCAGCAGCTTAGAGAAAGGACAGGACGAAGCTTTCTTT.

The gene calls are TRBV2 and TRBJ1-5; D gene uncertain. Germline loops: CDR1 SNHLY, CDR2 FYNNEI. This CDR3 comprises 13 residues. With 7 bases removed from V and 3 bases from J, the gap between germline ends came to 10 bases. The CDR3 nucleotides read TGTGCCAGCATGAGGTCGTACAATCAGCCCCAGCATTTT. Translating it yields CASMRSYNQPQHF.

At least ten counts were recorded for this clonotype. J is TRBJ2-3 and V is TRBV5-1, with a tentative D call TRBD1 (7 bases). Trimming removed 7 bases from V and 1 base from J, with 16 bases in between. The germline gives CDR1 SGHRS, CDR2 YFSETQ. This CDR3 region has 15 residues. Here the CDR3 reads CASAEGAIRTDTQYF. The DNA of the CDR3 is TGCGCCAGCGCGGAGGGGGCCATACGCACAGATACGCAGTATTTT.

The chain combines TRBV4-1 with TRBJ2-7; no clear D. With 1 base removed from V and 0 bases from J, the gap between germline ends came to 10 bases. The CDR3 length is 15 residues. In germline, CDR1 is MGHRA, CDR2 YSYEKL. CDR3 region: CASSQVAASSYEQYF. The CDR3 region has the DNA TGCGCCAGCAGCCAAGTCGCGGCGAGCTCCTACGAGCAGTACTTC.

This clonotype was found many times. J is TRBJ2-5 and V is TRBV7-2; 8 nucleotides agree with TRBD1. The CDR3 sequence is 15 residues long. The germline V gene has CDR1 SGHTA and CDR2 FQGNSA. Trimming removed 1 base from V and 1 base from J; junction bases left unmatched: 2. The CDR3 DNA reads TGTGCCAGCAGCTTAGGTGGACAGGGCCAAGAGACCCAGTACTTC. This translates into CASSLGGQGQETQYF. The entire variable domain, with the rest obtained from reference TRBV7-2 and TRBJ2-5, is as follows: GAGVSQSPSNKVTEKGKDVELRCDPISGHTALYWYRQSLGQGLEFLIYFQGNSAPDKSGLPSDRFSAERTGGSVSTLTIQRTQQEDSAVYLCASSLGGQGQETQYFGPGTRLLVL.

This clonotype was recorded many times. The CDR3 nucleotides read TGTGCCAGCAGTCTCCCCCCGGGACACATCTACGAGCAGTACTTC. It encodes CASSLPPGHIYEQYF. This sequence joins TRBV12-3 or TRBV12-4 and TRBJ2-7; possible D gene TRBD1, 6 bases. The CDR3 has 15 residues. Trimming removed 5 bases from V and 3 bases from J, with 17 bases in between.

The chain is built from TRBV4-1 and TRBJ2-7; D gene ambiguous. The CDR3 runs to 12 residues. Per germline, CDR1 MGHRA and CDR2 YSYEKL. Trimming stripped 8 bases from V and 4 bases from J, with 12 bases between. CDR3 DNA: TGCGCCAGCTCTTCCGGGCCGTACGAGCAGTACTTC. Its translation is CASSSGPYEQYF.

About this clonotype itself: Compared with germline, one end of the junction differs, possibly owing to a read error. This chain links TRBV7-7 with TRBJ2-6; 8 bases fit TRBD1. Looked up from germline, CDR1 is SSHAT and CDR2 is FNYEAQ (reference sequence). The CDR3 is made up of 17 amino acids. The CDR3 is CASSPWDRSSGANVLTF. The CDR3 DNA follows: TGTGCTAGCAGCCCCTGGGACAGGTCCTCTGGGGCCAACGTCCTGACTTTC.

The chain is built from TRBV20-1 and TRBJ2-1; 8 bases align to TRBD2. The germline V gene has CDR1 DFQATT and CDR2 SNEGSKA (reference sequence). CDR3 length equals 16 residues. With 0 bases clipped from V and 4 bases from J, the junction kept 8 bases outside the gene matches. The CDR3 DNA reads as TGCAGTGCTAGAGACCTAAGCGGGGGCACATACAATGAGCAGTTCTTC. Protein sequence: CSARDLSGGTYNEQFF.

This clonotype was picked up a small number of times. The chain combines TRBV5-1 with TRBJ2-1; possible D gene TRBD1, 5 bases. The CDR3 is 13 amino acids. The ends were cut back, 6 bases at V and 9 bases at J, with 16 bases in the middle. Germline V lookup: CDR1 SGHRS, CDR2 YFSETQ. The DNA for the CDR3 is TGCGCCAGCAACAGACAGAATCCCGGTGAGCAGTTCTTC. Amino acids: CASNRQNPGEQFF.